A selection of T cell receptor beta chains follows, all from one sample in a study of cytomegalovirus exposure and HLA in healthy donors. Assay used: immunoSEQ multiplex PCR; TCRdb lists only in-frame clones, some missing. The top ten hold 4.5% of the sample, which has more than 120,000 clones, about 87% seen once. The sequenced material came from PBMCs. The receptors originated from a man between 18 and 35 years old in good health and CMV-seropositive. The CDR3 runs from the conserved cysteine through the conserved F or W. The D gene is left open where the match is weak. The listing skips clone size in some rows; elsewhere it reads once, few, many or a size class.

CDR3nt: TGTGCCAGCAGTCCCCGGGACTATGGCTACACCTTC
CDR3aa: CASSPRDYGYTF
j_gene: TRBJ1-2
v_gene: TRBV6-5
abundance: .
d_gene: .

CDR3nt: TGTGCCAGCAGGGGACAGATCAATCAGCCCCAGCATTTT
CDR3aa: CASRGQINQPQHF
j_gene: TRBJ1-5
v_gene: TRBV6-1
abundance: few
d_gene: TRBD1

CDR3nt: TGTGCCAGCAGCCGACAGCGGGGCAATCAGCCCCAGCATTTT
CDR3aa: CASSRQRGNQPQHF
j_gene: TRBJ1-5
v_gene: TRBV7-2
abundance: .
d_gene: .

CDR3nt: TGTGCCACCTTTGGGGACACGGCCTACGAGCAGTACTTC
CDR3aa: CATFGDTAYEQYF
j_gene: TRBJ2-7
v_gene: TRBV6-1
abundance: .
d_gene: .

CDR3nt: TGTGCCAGCACCTCAGACGGAGGGGACACTGAAGCTTTCTTT
CDR3aa: CASTSDGGDTEAFF
j_gene: TRBJ1-1
v_gene: TRBV6-5
abundance: .
d_gene: .

CDR3nt: TGTGCCAGTAGTACATACAGCACTGAAGCTTTCTTT
CDR3aa: CASSTYSTEAFF
j_gene: TRBJ1-1
v_gene: TRBV19
abundance: .
d_gene: .

CDR3nt: TGTGCCAGCTCCTTTGCAACTAATGAAAAACTGTTTTTT
CDR3aa: CASSFATNEKLFF
j_gene: TRBJ1-4
v_gene: TRBV19
abundance: .
d_gene: .

CDR3nt: TGTGCCAGCACCCTTAAGAACACTGAAGCTTTCTTT
CDR3aa: CASTLKNTEAFF
j_gene: TRBJ1-1
v_gene: TRBV11-1
abundance: .
d_gene: .

CDR3nt: TGTGCCTCCCCAAACTCTGAATATGGCTACACCTTC
CDR3aa: CASPNSEYGYTF
j_gene: TRBJ1-2
v_gene: TRBV30
abundance: .
d_gene: .

CDR3nt: TGTGCCATCAGTGGGTTAGCGGGAGAGATTTACAATGAGCAGTTCTTC
CDR3aa: CAISGLAGEIYNEQFF
j_gene: TRBJ2-1
v_gene: TRBV10-3
abundance: .
d_gene: TRBD2

CDR3nt: TGTGCCAGCAGCCAAGATGTTGCGGGAGTAGATACAGATACGCAGTATTTT
CDR3aa: CASSQDVAGVDTDTQYF
j_gene: TRBJ2-3
v_gene: TRBV4-2
abundance: .
d_gene: TRBD2

CDR3nt: TGTGCCTCCAACGCAAGACTAGCGGAACTCTACAATGAGCAGTTCTTC
CDR3aa: CASNARLAELYNEQFF
j_gene: TRBJ2-1
v_gene: TRBV30
abundance: .
d_gene: TRBD2

CDR3nt: TGTGCCAGCAGCTTAGATCCGGGAGGAGGAGGGAATGAGCAGTTCTTC
CDR3aa: CASSLDPGGGGNEQFF
j_gene: TRBJ2-1
v_gene: TRBV11-2
abundance: .
d_gene: TRBD2

CDR3nt: TGTGCCAGCAGTTACCAGGGGCAAGGCACCGGGGAGCTGTTTTTT
CDR3aa: CASSYQGQGTGELFF
j_gene: TRBJ2-2
v_gene: TRBV6-5
abundance: .
d_gene: .

CDR3nt: TGTGCCAGTATGGAGGGACAGCATTCACCCCTCCACTTT
CDR3aa: CASMEGQHSPLHF
j_gene: TRBJ1-6
v_gene: TRBV19
abundance: few
d_gene: TRBD1

CDR3nt: TGTGCCAGCAGGAGGGTCAGCGAGCAGTACTTC
CDR3aa: CASRRVSEQYF
j_gene: TRBJ2-7
v_gene: TRBV2
abundance: few
d_gene: .

CDR3nt: TGTGCCAGCAGCCTCTACTTAGGGCTAGCGCAGGTTAACGATGAGCAGTTCTTC
CDR3aa: CASSLYLGLAQVNDEQFF
j_gene: TRBJ2-1
v_gene: TRBV7-9
abundance: .
d_gene: .

CDR3nt: TGTGCCAGCAGCCGCAGCGGTTTGGGGGAGCTGTTTTTT
CDR3aa: CASSRSGLGELFF
j_gene: TRBJ2-2
v_gene: TRBV7-6
abundance: .
d_gene: .

CDR3nt: TGCGCCAGCAGCCCGCGACAGGGGTGGCACGAGCAGTACTTC
CDR3aa: CASSPRQGWHEQYF
j_gene: TRBJ2-7
v_gene: TRBV4-1
abundance: .
d_gene: TRBD1

CDR3nt: TGTGCCAGCAGCGTAGAAGGGACTAGCTCCGGGGAGCTGTTTTTT
CDR3aa: CASSVEGTSSGELFF
j_gene: TRBJ2-2
v_gene: TRBV9
abundance: .
d_gene: TRBD2

CDR3nt: TGTGCCAGCACCCCTTCCCCAAGCTTGAACACTGAAGCTTTCTTT
CDR3aa: CASTPSPSLNTEAFF
j_gene: TRBJ1-1
v_gene: TRBV4-2
abundance: .
d_gene: .

CDR3nt: TGTGCCAGTAGTCCTAAACTGGCGGGAGATACGCAGTATTTT
CDR3aa: CASSPKLAGDTQYF
j_gene: TRBJ2-3
v_gene: TRBV19
abundance: .
d_gene: .

CDR3nt: TGTGCCAGCAAACCAATGCGGTATCAGCCCCAGCATTTT
CDR3aa: CASKPMRYQPQHF
j_gene: TRBJ1-5
v_gene: TRBV28
abundance: .
d_gene: .

CDR3nt: TGTGCCTGGAGCGCGAAAACTAGCGGGGGAGGGGAGACCCAGTACTTC
CDR3aa: CAWSAKTSGGGETQYF
j_gene: TRBJ2-5
v_gene: TRBV30
abundance: .
d_gene: TRBD2

CDR3nt: TGTGCCAGCAGCCCGGGGAACTATGGCTACACCTTC
CDR3aa: CASSPGNYGYTF
j_gene: TRBJ1-2
v_gene: TRBV9
abundance: once
d_gene: .

CDR3nt: TGCGCCAGCAGCTTAGGTAGTTATTTTGTCGACGGGAGGGCCCAAAGCACAGATACGCAGTATTTT
CDR3aa: CASSLGSYFVDGRAQSTDTQYF
j_gene: TRBJ2-3
v_gene: TRBV5-1
abundance: .
d_gene: TRBD2

CDR3nt: TGTGCCAGCAGGGGCAGACCGAACACCGGGGAGCTGTTTTTT
CDR3aa: CASRGRPNTGELFF
j_gene: TRBJ2-2
v_gene: TRBV25-1
abundance: .
d_gene: .

CDR3nt: TGTGCCAGCAGTTACGGTTCGGGCAGGGGAATCTATGGCTACACCTTC
CDR3aa: CASSYGSGRGIYGYTF
j_gene: TRBJ1-2
v_gene: TRBV6-5
abundance: once
d_gene: .

CDR3nt: TGCGCCAGCAGTGCGGGTCTGGGCTATGGCTACACCTTC
CDR3aa: CASSAGLGYGYTF
j_gene: TRBJ1-2
v_gene: TRBV10-1
abundance: .
d_gene: .

CDR3nt: TGCGCCAGCAGCTTAACAGGGGTCACTTTCACAGATACGCAGTATTTT
CDR3aa: CASSLTGVTFTDTQYF
j_gene: TRBJ2-3
v_gene: TRBV5-1
abundance: .
d_gene: TRBD1

CDR3nt: TGCGCCAGCAGCTTCACCGGGACAGGGAACTACGAGCAGTACTTC
CDR3aa: CASSFTGTGNYEQYF
j_gene: TRBJ2-7
v_gene: TRBV5-1
abundance: .
d_gene: TRBD1

CDR3nt: TGTGCCAGCAGCCCGTATCCCGGGACAGGGTACGAGCAGTACTTC
CDR3aa: CASSPYPGTGYEQYF
j_gene: TRBJ2-7
v_gene: TRBV27
abundance: .
d_gene: TRBD1

CDR3nt: TGCGCCAGCAGCTTTGGGACAGGAGAATTATATGGCTACACCTTC
CDR3aa: CASSFGTGELYGYTF
j_gene: TRBJ1-2
v_gene: TRBV5-1
abundance: .
d_gene: TRBD1

CDR3nt: TGCGCCAGCAGCTCTAATGCAGATACGCAGTATTTT
CDR3aa: CASSSNADTQYF
j_gene: TRBJ2-3
v_gene: TRBV5-1
abundance: .
d_gene: .

CDR3nt: TGTGCCAGCAGCCGCGTACGCTCTGGAAACACCATATATTTT
CDR3aa: CASSRVRSGNTIYF
j_gene: TRBJ1-3
v_gene: TRBV6-5
abundance: .
d_gene: .

CDR3nt: TGTGCCAGCAGCGAGGGACATCGGTATGGCTACACCTTC
CDR3aa: CASSEGHRYGYTF
j_gene: TRBJ1-2
v_gene: TRBV13
abundance: few
d_gene: .

CDR3nt: TGTGCCAGCAGCCCCTATGGCAGGGAACTAGCGGGAGCAGTGAATGAGCAGTTCTTC
CDR3aa: CASSPYGRELAGAVNEQFF
j_gene: TRBJ2-1
v_gene: TRBV11-1
abundance: .
d_gene: TRBD2

CDR3nt: TGTGCCAGCAGCGCCTCGACCCAGGGAGGAGATACGCAGTATTTT
CDR3aa: CASSASTQGGDTQYF
j_gene: TRBJ2-3
v_gene: TRBV9
abundance: .
d_gene: .

CDR3nt: TGTGCCAGCAGCGGGACAGGGACAGATACGCAGTATTTT
CDR3aa: CASSGTGTDTQYF
j_gene: TRBJ2-3
v_gene: TRBV9
abundance: .
d_gene: TRBD1

CDR3nt: TGCGCCAGCAGCCTACAAGGGGGACAGGGGGATCAGCCCCAGCATTTT
CDR3aa: CASSLQGGQGDQPQHF
j_gene: TRBJ1-5
v_gene: TRBV4-1
abundance: .
d_gene: TRBD1

CDR3nt: TGTGCCACCAGCAGAGATCCAGGGGGCGGGAGCAGCAATCAGCCCCAGCATTTT
CDR3aa: CATSRDPGGGSSNQPQHF
j_gene: TRBJ1-5
v_gene: TRBV15
abundance: .
d_gene: TRBD1

CDR3nt: TGCGCCAGCAGCCATACAGGGGGCGATCGAACCGGGGAGCTGTTTTTT
CDR3aa: CASSHTGGDRTGELFF
j_gene: TRBJ2-2
v_gene: TRBV5-1
abundance: .
d_gene: TRBD1

CDR3nt: TGTGCCAGCAGCTTTGGACAGGAGCAGTTCTTC
CDR3aa: CASSFGQEQFF
j_gene: TRBJ2-1
v_gene: TRBV5-8
abundance: .
d_gene: .

CDR3nt: TGTGCCAGTAGCTATGACAGGGAGGTAGATTGGGAGCTGTTTTTT
CDR3aa: CASSYDREVDWELFF
j_gene: TRBJ2-2
v_gene: TRBV19
abundance: .
d_gene: .

CDR3nt: TGTGCCAGCAGCTTGCGACTAGCGGGCCTCCAAGAGACCCAGTACTTC
CDR3aa: CASSLRLAGLQETQYF
j_gene: TRBJ2-5
v_gene: TRBV11-3
abundance: .
d_gene: TRBD2

CDR3nt: TGCGCCAGCAGCGAGGGACAGGTCCTACTCGAGCAGTACTTC
CDR3aa: CASSEGQVLLEQYF
j_gene: TRBJ2-7
v_gene: TRBV5-1
abundance: .
d_gene: TRBD1

CDR3nt: TGTGCCAGCAGCGTAGGAGGGGAGGGTCGCACTGAAGCTTTCTTT
CDR3aa: CASSVGGEGRTEAFF
j_gene: TRBJ1-1
v_gene: TRBV9
abundance: .
d_gene: .

CDR3nt: TGTGCCACCAGCAGAGACCCTAGCGGCACAGATACGCAGTATTTT
CDR3aa: CATSRDPSGTDTQYF
j_gene: TRBJ2-3
v_gene: TRBV15
abundance: .
d_gene: .

CDR3nt: TGCGCCAGCAGGTCTGCCGGCGGAGATACGCAGTATTTT
CDR3aa: CASRSAGGDTQYF
j_gene: TRBJ2-3
v_gene: TRBV5-1
abundance: .
d_gene: .

CDR3nt: TGTGCCAGCAGCTCGCCGACAGGGTCCCCCTACGAGCAGTACTTC
CDR3aa: CASSSPTGSPYEQYF
j_gene: TRBJ2-7
v_gene: TRBV7-3
abundance: .
d_gene: TRBD1

CDR3nt: TGTGCCAGCAGCCCCGGACAGATCTACGAGCAGTACTTC
CDR3aa: CASSPGQIYEQYF
j_gene: TRBJ2-7
v_gene: TRBV6-6
abundance: .
d_gene: .

CDR3nt: TGTGCCAGCACCTCCGGGACACCGAACACTGAAGCTTTCTTT
CDR3aa: CASTSGTPNTEAFF
j_gene: TRBJ1-1
v_gene: TRBV6-5
abundance: .
d_gene: .

CDR3nt: TGTGCCAGCAGCTTTGCGGGGGATGAGCAGTTCTTC
CDR3aa: CASSFAGDEQFF
j_gene: TRBJ2-1
v_gene: TRBV7-9
abundance: .
d_gene: TRBD2

CDR3nt: TGCGCCAGCAGCCAATTCTCGGCCGGGTACGAGCAGTACTTC
CDR3aa: CASSQFSAGYEQYF
j_gene: TRBJ2-7
v_gene: TRBV4-1
abundance: .
d_gene: .

CDR3nt: TGTGCCAGCAGCGTACAGGGCCCTCGGAATGAGCAGTTCTTC
CDR3aa: CASSVQGPRNEQFF
j_gene: TRBJ2-1
v_gene: TRBV9
abundance: .
d_gene: .